This is a list of T cell receptor beta chains from one sample in a study of CD8+CD57+ T cells in acquired aplastic anemia. TCRdb reanalysed the reads using MiXCR and keeps one entry per CDR3 protein. The sample yields around 430,000 distinct CDR3 sequences, 25% to 40% seen once. The sample was sorted CD4+, CD8+, or CD8+CD57+ T cells (not recorded which) from PBMCs. These receptors came from a human donor with aplastic anemia. CDR3s include the opening cysteine and the closing phenylalanine or tryptophan. D genes are given only for firm matches. Some rows have no size entry. The others give once, few or many, or a class for an expanded clone.

j_gene | abundance | d_gene | v_gene | CDR3nt | CDR3aa
TRBJ1-5 | few | - | TRBV4-3 | TGCGCCAGCAGCCAAGATGCGGTGGTAAGCAATCAGCCCCAGCATTTT | CASSQDAVVSNQPQHF
TRBJ1-4 | many | TRBD1 | TRBV2 | TGTGCCAGCAAAAGACAGGGGTTGGATGAAAAACTGTTTTTT | CASKRQGLDEKLFF
TRBJ2-5 | - | - | TRBV25-1 | TGTGCCAGCAGTTTAGTTCTCATGCGGTGGGGGGAGCAAGAGACCCAGTACTTC | CASSLVLMRWGEQETQYF
TRBJ1-1 | - | TRBD1 | TRBV20-1 | TGCAGTGTTCCAATGACAGGGGGCGCGGTTGAAGCTTTCTTT | CSVPMTGGAVEAFF
TRBJ1-1 | - | - | TRBV13 | TGTGCCAGCAGCTCCCCCGGTGCACACACTGAAGCTTTCTTT | CASSSPGAHTEAFF
TRBJ2-7 | many | TRBD2 | TRBV12-3/TRBV12-4 | TGTGCCAGCAGTACGGCGGGGGGGGTCACCTACGAGCAGTACTTC | CASSTAGGVTYEQYF
TRBJ2-1 | - | - | TRBV7-3 | TGTGCCAGCAGCGGGGGCCTTGTGAAAGGGAATGAGCAGTTCTTC | CASSGGLVKGNEQFF
TRBJ1-5 | - | TRBD1 | TRBV6-1 | TGTGCCAGCAGGAGATCGACAGGGCGGGACAATCAGCCCCAGCATTTT | CASRRSTGRDNQPQHF
TRBJ1-5 | many | - | TRBV4-1 | TGCGCCAGCAGCCAAGGGAGGGGCAATCAGCCCCAGCATTTT | CASSQGRGNQPQHF
TRBJ2-2 | - | - | TRBV2 | TGTGCCAGCAGTGGGACTATATCCGACACCGGGGAGCTGTTTTTT | CASSGTISDTGELFF
TRBJ1-6 | few | - | TRBV20-1 | TGCAGTGCTAGGCAAGTCGGGCAGGCCGAGGGTTCACCCCTCCACTTT | CSARQVGQAEGSPLHF
TRBJ1-1 | - | TRBD1 | TRBV11-3 | TGTGCCAGCAGCTACCTGGGACAGAGCAAAATTGAAGCTTTCTTT | CASSYLGQSKIEAFF
TRBJ2-2 | few | - | TRBV11-1 | TGTGCCAGCAGCCAACACAGGGAACGCCGAAGCGGGGAGCTGTTTTTT | CASSQHRERRSGELFF
TRBJ2-7 | few | - | TRBV20-1 | TGCAGTGCTAAGGGGCCCGATGACATTAGCTCCTACGAGCAGTACTTC | CSAKGPDDISSYEQYF
TRBJ1-5 | many | TRBD1 | TRBV9 | TGTGCCAGCAGCCGCACAGGGGCCAATCAGCCCCAGCATTTT | CASSRTGANQPQHF
TRBJ1-5 | - | - | TRBV28 | TGTGCCAGCAGGGGGGGTCAGCCCCAGCATTTT | CASRGGQPQHF
TRBJ1-2 | once | - | TRBV3-1 | TGTGCCAGCAGCCAAGCCCAGACCTATGGCTACACCTTC | CASSQAQTYGYTF
TRBJ2-7 | many | - | TRBV24-1 | TGTGCCACCAGTGATACCACCTCGGGGTGGTACTTC | CATSDTTSGWYF
TRBJ2-5 | once | TRBD2 | TRBV5-1 | TGCGCCAGCAGCTCCGTAGCGGGAGGGGTGGGAGAGACCCAGTACTTC | CASSSVAGGVGETQYF
TRBJ2-7 | many | - | TRBV19 | TGTGCCAGTAGCCATTCCGGGCCAGTTTACGAGCAGTACTTC | CASSHSGPVYEQYF
TRBJ2-3 | - | TRBD2 | TRBV4-1 | TGCGCCAGCAGCCAAATAGCGGGAGTTGGGGCAGATACGCAGTATTTT | CASSQIAGVGADTQYF
TRBJ2-5 | - | - | TRBV20-1 | TGCAGTGCTAGATCGGAGTTGTTCGAGACCCAGTACTTC | CSARSELFETQYF
TRBJ2-7 | few | - | TRBV30 | TGTGCCTGGAGTGAATGGGGGTACGAGCAGTACTTC | CAWSEWGYEQYF
TRBJ1-1 | few | TRBD1 | TRBV12-3/TRBV12-4 | TGTGCCAGCAGTAAGACAGGGGTCACTGAAGCTTTCTTT | CASSKTGVTEAFF
TRBJ2-7 | many | - | TRBV29-1 | TGCAGCGTTTTTCGGGGAAGTGGCTACGAGCAGTACTTC | CSVFRGSGYEQYF
TRBJ2-5 | - | - | TRBV20-1 | TGCAGTGCTGGGGGACAATCAGAGACCCAGTACTTC | CSAGGQSETQYF
TRBJ2-7 | many | - | TRBV7-8 | TGTGCCAGCAGCCGGAGCGAAATTGGTTCCTACGAGCAGTACTTC | CASSRSEIGSYEQYF
TRBJ2-1 | few | TRBD2 | TRBV20-1 | TGCAGTGCCACCGGGACTAGCGGGGGCCTAGTTTACAATGAGCAGTTCTTC | CSATGTSGGLVYNEQFF
TRBJ2-7 | - | - | TRBV24-1 | TGTGCCGCCAGTGATCCAAGCGGTACGGGACGGGGCGAGCAGTACTTC | CAASDPSGTGRGEQYF
TRBJ1-5 | many | - | TRBV15 | TGTGCCACCAGCAGAGATTTGGGGGGTCATCAGCCCCAGCATTTT | CATSRDLGGHQPQHF